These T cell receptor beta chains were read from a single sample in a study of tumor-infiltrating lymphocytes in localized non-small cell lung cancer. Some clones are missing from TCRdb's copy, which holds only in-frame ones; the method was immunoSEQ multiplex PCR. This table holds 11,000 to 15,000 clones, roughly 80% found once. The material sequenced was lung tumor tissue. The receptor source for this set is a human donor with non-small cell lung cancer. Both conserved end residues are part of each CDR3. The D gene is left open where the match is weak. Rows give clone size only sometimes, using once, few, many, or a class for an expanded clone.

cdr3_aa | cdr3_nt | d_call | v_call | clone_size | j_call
CASSYGQEGTEAFF | TGTGCCAGCAGTTACGGGCAGGAGGGCACTGAAGCTTTCTTT | - | TRBV6-6 | once | TRBJ1-1
CASSLQTGGGIYGYTF | TGTGCCAGCAGCTTACAGACAGGGGGTGGGATCTATGGCTACACCTTC | TRBD1 | TRBV7-2 | few | TRBJ1-2
CASSIVGTSGSYEQYF | TGTGCCAGTAGTATTGTAGGGACTAGCGGCTCCTACGAGCAGTACTTC | TRBD2 | TRBV19 | once | TRBJ2-7
CSVGQGEGTEAFF | TGCAGCGTTGGACAGGGAGAGGGCACTGAAGCTTTCTTT | TRBD1 | TRBV29-1 | - | TRBJ1-1
CAISAGRGAYGYTF | TGTGCCATCAGTGCGGGCAGGGGGGCTTATGGCTACACCTTC | TRBD1 | TRBV10-3 | - | TRBJ1-2
CASSPFPSTPSPSGNTIYF | TGTGCCAGCTCACCATTCCCCTCTACACCGAGCCCCTCTGGAAACACCATATATTTT | - | TRBV18 | - | TRBJ1-3
CASSYPPGQGILRETQYF | TGTGCCAGCAGCTACCCACCGGGACAGGGGATATTAAGGGAGACCCAGTACTTC | TRBD1 | TRBV7-6 | - | TRBJ2-5
CAWRQEPSMNTEAFF | TGTGCCTGGAGGCAGGAGCCCTCCATGAACACTGAAGCTTTCTTT | - | TRBV30 | - | TRBJ1-1
CAWTRSWGSGTYNEQFF | TGTGCCTGGACCCGTTCCTGGGGTAGCGGCACCTACAATGAGCAGTTCTTC | - | TRBV30 | - | TRBJ2-1
CASSPTNRGVSYEQYF | TGTGCCAGCAGTCCGACCAACAGGGGGGTTTCCTACGAGCAGTACTTC | TRBD1 | TRBV27 | - | TRBJ2-7
CASTPRPGSQETQYF | TGTGCCAGTACCCCCCGTCCGGGGAGTCAAGAGACCCAGTACTTC | - | TRBV19 | - | TRBJ2-5
CASVESGLAGGGEQYF | TGTGCTAGTGTCGAATCGGGGCTAGCGGGAGGTGGGGAGCAGTACTTC | TRBD2 | TRBV12-5 | - | TRBJ2-7
CASSPVGGFSGNTIYF | TGTGCCAGCAGCCCAGTGGGGGGATTCTCTGGAAACACCATATATTTT | - | TRBV7-9 | - | TRBJ1-3
CASSRTSGSEEETQYF | TGCGCCAGCAGCCGGACTAGCGGGAGTGAGGAGGAGACCCAGTACTTC | TRBD2 | TRBV4-1 | - | TRBJ2-5
CASSPGLAGGRETQYF | TGTGCCAGCAGCCCGGGACTAGCGGGAGGGAGAGAGACCCAGTACTTC | TRBD2 | TRBV11-3 | - | TRBJ2-5
CASSLDGATYEQYF | TGCGCCAGCAGCTTGGATGGAGCCACCTACGAGCAGTACTTC | - | TRBV5-1 | once | TRBJ2-7
CASSARGSGNPSEQYF | TGTGCCAGCAGCGCCCGGGGTAGCGGGAACCCCTCCGAGCAGTACTTC | TRBD2 | TRBV9 | - | TRBJ2-7
CASRRTGVNYGYTF | TGTGCCAGCCGACGGACAGGGGTCAACTATGGCTACACCTTC | TRBD1 | TRBV27 | - | TRBJ1-2
CASSETTFSGYTF | TGTGCCAGCAGTGAAACAACATTCTCTGGCTACACCTTC | - | TRBV2 | - | TRBJ1-2
CASSPGTSGRTDTQYF | TGTGCCAGCAGCCCCGGGACTAGCGGGAGGACAGATACGCAGTATTTT | TRBD2 | TRBV11-3 | - | TRBJ2-3
CASSPKYIPDTEAFF | TGTGCCAGCAGCCCCAAATACATTCCGGACACTGAAGCTTTCTTT | - | TRBV7-6 | - | TRBJ1-1